This TCR beta chain was captured in a study of blood T cells in healthy people across ages. Study overall: Per two T cells, template switching captured roughly one barcoded beta molecule.

CDR3 length: 13 residues. Germline assignment: CDR1 DFQATT and CDR2 SNEGSKA (reference sequence). This clonotype was recorded a few times. Next came a second PCR, run for about 7 to 12 cycles, which used a sample-barcoded 5' primer along with a J-beta primer mix. MiXCR, run by TCRdb on the 5' RACE reads, gives a single entry per CDR3 protein. The profile covers over 500,000 distinct CDR3 sequences, with roughly a quarter appearing a single time and approximately 3.7% taken by the ten largest. Separately, the same data were catalogued under a study of T cells of mothers and their children. That source adds: Slightly higher, non-significant overlap characterized related mother-child pairs relative to unrelated pairs.

The chain recombines TRBV20-1 with TRBJ2-1, with TRBD1 as a possible D gene (5 bases). The DNA matches TRBJ2-7 better at its end, which makes the J call doubtful. This clonotype was sampled from a boy younger than 10 in good health. Sequenced sample: blood. The CDR3 here is CSASRTKPYEQYF. Here the CDR3 DNA reads TGCAGTGCTTCCCGGACAAAACCCTACGAGCAGTACTTC.